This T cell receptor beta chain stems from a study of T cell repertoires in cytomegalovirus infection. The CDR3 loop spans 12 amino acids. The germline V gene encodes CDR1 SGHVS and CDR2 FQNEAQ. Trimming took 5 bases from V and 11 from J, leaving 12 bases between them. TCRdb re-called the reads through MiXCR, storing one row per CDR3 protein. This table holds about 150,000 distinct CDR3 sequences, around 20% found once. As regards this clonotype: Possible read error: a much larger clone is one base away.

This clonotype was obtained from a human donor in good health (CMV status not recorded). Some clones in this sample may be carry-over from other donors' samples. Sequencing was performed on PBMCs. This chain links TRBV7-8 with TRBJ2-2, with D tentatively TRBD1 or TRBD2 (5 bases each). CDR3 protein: CASSRDLSELFF. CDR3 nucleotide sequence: TGTGCCAGCAGCCGGGACCTATCTGAGCTGTTTTTT.